The table lists the clone carrying this TCR beta chain with a few counts. Its target is not known. The CDR3 contains 16 residues. The ends were cut back, 6 bases at V and 1 base at J, with 13 bases in the middle. CDR1 and CDR2 (germline): MDHEN, SYDVKM. This entry is derived from a study of cytomegalovirus exposure and HLA in healthy donors. Primers: 60 Vbeta forward and 13 Jbeta reverse. Data came from immunoSEQ multiplex PCR; TCRdb stores just in-frame clones and leaves some out. This sample has around 130,000 clones, with about 82% found just once. Whole-study results and caveats: The authors listed about 170 TCR beta chains as cytomegalovirus-associated.

This sequence joins TRBV28 and TRBJ2-6; tentatively, D is TRBD2 (5 bases). The sequenced material came from PBMCs. This receptor was obtained from a man aged 25-45 years in good health and CMV-seronegative. CDR3 in DNA: TGTGCCAGCAGCGGGATAATCGGGTCTGGGGCCAACGTCCTGACTTTC. This translates into CASSGIIGSGANVLTF.